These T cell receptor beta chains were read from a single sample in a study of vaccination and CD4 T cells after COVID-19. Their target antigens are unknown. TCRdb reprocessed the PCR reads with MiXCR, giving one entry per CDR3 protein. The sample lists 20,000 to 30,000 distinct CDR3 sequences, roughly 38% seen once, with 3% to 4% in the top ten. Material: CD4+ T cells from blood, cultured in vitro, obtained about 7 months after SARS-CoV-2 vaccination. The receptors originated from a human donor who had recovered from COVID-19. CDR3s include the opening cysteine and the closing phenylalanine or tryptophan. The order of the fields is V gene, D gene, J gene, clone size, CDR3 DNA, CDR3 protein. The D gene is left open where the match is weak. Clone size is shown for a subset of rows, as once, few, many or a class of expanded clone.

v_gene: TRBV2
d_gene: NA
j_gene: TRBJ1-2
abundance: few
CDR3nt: TGTGCCAGCAGTGCGGGGGGCGTTGGCTATGGCTACACCTTC
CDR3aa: CASSAGGVGYGYTF

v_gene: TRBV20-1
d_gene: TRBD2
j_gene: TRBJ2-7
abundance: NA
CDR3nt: TGCAGTCTTAGATCGGGAGGAGCTGCCTACGAGCAGTACTTC
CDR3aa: CSLRSGGAAYEQYF

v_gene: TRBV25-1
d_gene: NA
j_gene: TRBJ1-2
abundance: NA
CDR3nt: TGTGCCAGCAGACAGGGTTGGGGCTATGGCTACACCTTC
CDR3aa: CASRQGWGYGYTF

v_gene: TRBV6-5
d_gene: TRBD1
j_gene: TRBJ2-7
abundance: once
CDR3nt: TGTGCCAGCAGTTTATTACCGGGACAGGGTCTCTACGAGCAGTACTTC
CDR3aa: CASSLLPGQGLYEQYF

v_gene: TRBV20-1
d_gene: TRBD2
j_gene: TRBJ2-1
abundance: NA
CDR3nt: TGCAGTGCTCGAGGCGGGAGTGAGGACAATGAGCAGTTCTTC
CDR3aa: CSARGGSEDNEQFF

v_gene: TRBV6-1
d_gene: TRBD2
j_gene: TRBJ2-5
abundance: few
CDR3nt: TGTGCCAGCAGTGCAGGGTTTTGGACTAGCGGGAGGGGTGGGGAGACCCAGTACTTC
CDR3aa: CASSAGFWTSGRGGETQYF

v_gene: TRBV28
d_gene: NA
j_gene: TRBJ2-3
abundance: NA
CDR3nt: TGTGCCAGCAGTGCACCGGGACACGCCGAATACTCCACAGATACGCAGTATTTT
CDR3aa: CASSAPGHAEYSTDTQYF

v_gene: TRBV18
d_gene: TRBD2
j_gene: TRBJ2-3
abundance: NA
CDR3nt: TGTGCCAGCTCACCACTAGCGGGCTCGGGGGATACGCAGTATTTT
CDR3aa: CASSPLAGSGDTQYF

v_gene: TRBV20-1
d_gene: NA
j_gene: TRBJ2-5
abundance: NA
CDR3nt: TGCAGTGCTAATTATAAAGAGACCCAGTACTTC
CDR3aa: CSANYKETQYF

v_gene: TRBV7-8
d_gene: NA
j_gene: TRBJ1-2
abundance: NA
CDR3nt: TGTGCCAGCAGCTTCCTGGCAGGGCCTAACTATGGCTACACCTTC
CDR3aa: CASSFLAGPNYGYTF

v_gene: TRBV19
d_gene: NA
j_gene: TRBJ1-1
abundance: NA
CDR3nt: TGTGCCAGTAGTATAGGGTGGCAGTATGAAGCTTTCTTT
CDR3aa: CASSIGWQYEAFF

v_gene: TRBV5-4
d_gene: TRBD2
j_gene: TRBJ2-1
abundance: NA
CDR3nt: TGTGCCAGCACCTCAATGAGACTAGCGGGAGGGGGCCACAATGAGCAGTTCTTC
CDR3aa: CASTSMRLAGGGHNEQFF

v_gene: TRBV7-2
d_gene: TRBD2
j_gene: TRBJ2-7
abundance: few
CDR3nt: TGTGCCAGCAGCTTAAGCGGGACGGGCCCCTACGAGCAGTACTTC
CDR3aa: CASSLSGTGPYEQYF

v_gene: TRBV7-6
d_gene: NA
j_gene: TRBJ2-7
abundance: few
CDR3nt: TGTGCCAGCAGCGTCACTAGTTCCTACGAGCAGTACTTC
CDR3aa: CASSVTSSYEQYF

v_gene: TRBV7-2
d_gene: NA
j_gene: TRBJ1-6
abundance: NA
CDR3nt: TGTGCCAGCAGCTACGGAACCGTTATTGGGTCACCCCTCCACTTT
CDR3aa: CASSYGTVIGSPLHF

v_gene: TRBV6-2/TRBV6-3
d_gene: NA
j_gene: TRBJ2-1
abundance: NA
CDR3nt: TGTGCCAGCAGTTATGCGGGGACGGCGGATGAGCAGTTCTTC
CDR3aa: CASSYAGTADEQFF

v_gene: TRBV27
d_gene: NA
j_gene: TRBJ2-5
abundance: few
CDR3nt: TGTGCCAGCAGTTTCCGGGACGGACAAGAGACCCAGTACTTC
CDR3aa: CASSFRDGQETQYF

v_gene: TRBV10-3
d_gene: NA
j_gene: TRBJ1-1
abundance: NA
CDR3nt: TGTGCCATCAGTGAGTTCGGAGGCACTGAAGCTTTCTTT
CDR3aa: CAISEFGGTEAFF

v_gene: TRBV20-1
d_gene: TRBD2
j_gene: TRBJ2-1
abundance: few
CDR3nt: TGCAGTGCTAGGGATGGGACTAGCGGGACGAGTGAGCAGTTCTTC
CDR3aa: CSARDGTSGTSEQFF

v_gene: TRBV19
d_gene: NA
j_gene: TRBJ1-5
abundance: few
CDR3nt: TGTGCCAGTAGTATCCGGGCCCCCTCCGTGAATCAGCCCCAGCATTTT
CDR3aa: CASSIRAPSVNQPQHF

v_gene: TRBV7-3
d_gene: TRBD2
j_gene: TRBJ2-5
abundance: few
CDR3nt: TGTGCCAGCAGCTTCATGCCAGCGGGACAAGAGACCCAGTACTTC
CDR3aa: CASSFMPAGQETQYF

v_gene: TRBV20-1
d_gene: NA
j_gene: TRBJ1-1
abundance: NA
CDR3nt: TGCAGTGCTGCACGGCAGCCAAGAATACTTAACACTGAAGCTTTCTTT
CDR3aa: CSAARQPRILNTEAFF

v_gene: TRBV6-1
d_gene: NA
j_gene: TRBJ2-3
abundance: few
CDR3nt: TGTGCCAGCAAAGAAACAAACTGGGATACGCAGTATTTT
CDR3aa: CASKETNWDTQYF

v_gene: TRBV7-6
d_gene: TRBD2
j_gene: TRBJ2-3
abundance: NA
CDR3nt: TGTGCCAGCAGTATCGGGACTAGCGGGCTCTCTGATACGCAGTATTTT
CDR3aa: CASSIGTSGLSDTQYF

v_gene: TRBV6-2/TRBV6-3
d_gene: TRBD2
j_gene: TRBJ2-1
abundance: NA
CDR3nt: TGTGCCAGCAGTAGCGGGAGCTCCTACAATGAGCAGTTCTTC
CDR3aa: CASSSGSSYNEQFF

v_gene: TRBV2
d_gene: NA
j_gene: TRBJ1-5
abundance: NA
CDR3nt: TGTGCCAGCACCCCGTCACTACAGCTTAGCAATCAGCCCCAGCATTTT
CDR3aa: CASTPSLQLSNQPQHF

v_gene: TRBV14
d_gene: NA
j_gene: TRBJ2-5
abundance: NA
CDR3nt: TGTGCCAGCAGCCAAGTCGTAGCTGGGGAGACCCAGTACTTC
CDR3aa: CASSQVVAGETQYF

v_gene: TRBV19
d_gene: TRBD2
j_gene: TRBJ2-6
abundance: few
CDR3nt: TGTGCCAGTGCGTCGGGAGGGTTTGGGGCCAACGTCCTGACTTTC
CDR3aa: CASASGGFGANVLTF

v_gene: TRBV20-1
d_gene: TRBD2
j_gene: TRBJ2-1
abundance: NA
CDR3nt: TGCAGTGCTAGAGTAGCGGGAGGGTTGGATGAGCAGTTCTTC
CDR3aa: CSARVAGGLDEQFF